This entry concerns a single TCR beta chain. Its antigen is still unknown. The sample originates from a study of identical twins. V lost 2 bases to trimming and J lost 5 bases, with 12 bases between them. Per the germline V gene, CDR1 is LGHDT and CDR2 is YNNKEL (reference sequence). The length of the CDR3 is 14 residues. Study observations and caveats: Invariant MAIT and iNKT cells are populations that could partly confound zero-insertion analyses. Twins showed weaker excess sharing in their beta out-of-frame sequences.

TCRdb passed the 5' RACE reads through MiXCR, listing each CDR3 protein once. This sample yields about 720,000 distinct CDR3 sequences, of which 18% are seen a single time; around 14% belongs to the top ten. This sample also appeared in a second study, on T cells expressing NK-cell markers. That paper states: Of the CD8+ T cells in six or seven donors, roughly 1.0-7.5% belonged to dominant NKG2C+ clonotypes.

The J gene is TRBJ2-5, the V gene TRBV3-1; D is ambiguous. Sequenced sample: PBMCs. This receptor was obtained from a woman aged 18-30 years in good health. CDR3 in amino acids: CASSQSPQRETQYF. The CDR3 DNA is TGTGCCAGCAGCCAAAGCCCACAACGGGAGACCCAGTACTTC.